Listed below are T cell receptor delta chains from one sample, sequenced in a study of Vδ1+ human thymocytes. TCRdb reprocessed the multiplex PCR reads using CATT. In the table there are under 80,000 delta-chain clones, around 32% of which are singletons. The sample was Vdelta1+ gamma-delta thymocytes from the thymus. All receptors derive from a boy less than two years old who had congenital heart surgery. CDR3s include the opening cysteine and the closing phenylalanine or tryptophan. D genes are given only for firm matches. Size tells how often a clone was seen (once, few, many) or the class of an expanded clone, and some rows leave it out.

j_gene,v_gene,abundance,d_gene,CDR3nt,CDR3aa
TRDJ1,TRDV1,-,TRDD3,TGTGCTCTTGGGGACCCAGTTTCCGGGTACTGGGGGCAAGATACTTTCTCCGATAAACTCATCTTT,CALGDPVSGYWGQDTFSDKLIF
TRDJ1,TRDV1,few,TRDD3,TGTGCTCTTGGGGAAAGAGTGAGTATCCTAATCCTTTACTGGGGGATACGACCTAAACTCATCTTT,CALGERVSILILYWGIRPKLIF
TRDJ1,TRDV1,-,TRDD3,TGTGCTCTTGGGGGCCTAGTAGGGACTGGGGGAATCCCGTACACCGATAAACTCATCTTT,CALGGLVGTGGIPYTDKLIF
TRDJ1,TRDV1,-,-,TGTGCTCTTGGGGAACATCACAACGGACTCCGAGGTAAACTCATCTTT,CALGEHHNGLRGKLIF
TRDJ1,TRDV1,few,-,TGTGCTCTTGGGGAACTGCCGGTTACTGGAAAGAGTGATAATAAACTCATCTTT,CALGELPVTGKSDNKLIF
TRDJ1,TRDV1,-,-,TGTGCTCTTGGGGAATGGGGCGAGGTACAGGGTAACAAACTCATCTTT,CALGEWGEVQGNKLIF
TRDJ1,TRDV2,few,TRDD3,TGTGCCTGTGACATACTGGGGGATCACCAAGGACTGCATGTCATCTTT,CACDILGDHQGLHVIF
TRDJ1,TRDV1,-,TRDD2,TGTGCTCTTGGGGCAAGGCCTTCCTACGGTTTGGGGGAGTACACCGATAAACTCATCTTT,CALGARPSYGLGEYTDKLIF
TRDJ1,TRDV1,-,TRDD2,TGTGCTCTTGGGGTGCTTGGCCTTCCTGCTGAAAAACTCATCTTT,CALGVLGLPAEKLIF
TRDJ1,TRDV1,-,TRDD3,TGTGCTCTTGGGGACCGTCCTTACTGGGGGCTACGAGCCGATAAACTCATCTTT,CALGDRPYWGLRADKLIF
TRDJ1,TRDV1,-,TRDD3,TGTGCTCTTGGGGAAGGTGCCATGTTCCCATACTGGGGGACCACTCCGGAGTACACCGATAAACTCATCTTT,CALGEGAMFPYWGTTPEYTDKLIF
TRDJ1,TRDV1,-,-,TGTGCTCTTGGGGAACTTGGAGTGGGGGCTTCCACAAACACCGATAAACTCATCTTT,CALGELGVGASTNTDKLIF
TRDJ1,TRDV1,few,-,TGTGCTCTTGGGGAACTTCCCATCCATCCTACCGAACGAGGGGAGGGCGATAAACTCATCTTT,CALGELPIHPTERGEGDKLIF
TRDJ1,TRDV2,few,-,TGTGCCTGTGGCACCATACTGCGACCAGTGAGTGCGGGCACCGATAAACTCATCTTT,CACGTILRPVSAGTDKLIF
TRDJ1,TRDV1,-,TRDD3,TGTGCTCTCTGTATAGGACTGGGGGATACGCGTATTGGGGCTGATAAACTCATCTTT,CALCIGLGDTRIGADKLIF
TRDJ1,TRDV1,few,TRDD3,TGTGCTCTTGGGGAACTAGAGGGGTCGTCCTACTGGGGGATCGCAGACACCGATAAACTCATCTTT,CALGELEGSSYWGIADTDKLIF
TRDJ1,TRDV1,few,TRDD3,TGTGCTCTTGGGATACGGGGCCTTCCATTACTGGGGGACCCGCACACCGATAAACTCATCTTT,CALGIRGLPLLGDPHTDKLIF
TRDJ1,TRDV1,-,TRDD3,TGTGCTCTTGGGGAATTCTATAGGGGATACGGGGCGGATAAACTCATCTTT,CALGEFYRGYGADKLIF
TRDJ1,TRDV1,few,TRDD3,TGTGCTCTTGGGGAAGAAGTACTGGGGGCGTACACCGATAAACTCATCTTT,CALGEEVLGAYTDKLIF
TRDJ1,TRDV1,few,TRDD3,TGTGCTCTTGGGGAACTTTGTGAGGCTCCTACGCCCCGTACTGGGGGGGTTTACACCGATAAACTCATCTTT,CALGELCEAPTPRTGGVYTDKLIF
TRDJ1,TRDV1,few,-,TGTGCTCTTGGGGAACTTCGTCTCCTTAATGTATTCCTACCTTCTGTGGGATACGGGCATAAACTCATCTTT,CALGELRLLNVFLPSVGYGHKLIF
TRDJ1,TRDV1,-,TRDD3,TGTGCTCTTGGGGAACTCGGTACTTACCCGACTGGGGGAGGCTCTATACTCATCTTT,CALGELGTYPTGGGSILIF
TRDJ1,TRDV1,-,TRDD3,TGTGCTCTTGGGGATCGTCCTCCCTGGTGGGGGATACGCTTAATAGGCACCGATAAACTCATCTTT,CALGDRPPWWGIRLIGTDKLIF
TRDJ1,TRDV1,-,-,TGTGCTCTTGGGGTCACCCTCCCTCGGGGAGTGGCGTCCGATAAACTCATCTTT,CALGVTLPRGVASDKLIF
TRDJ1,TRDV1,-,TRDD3,TGTGCTCTTGGGTGTTACGACTGGGGGATCACAGATAAAAGGATGACCGATAAACTCATCTTT,CALGCYDWGITDKRMTDKLIF
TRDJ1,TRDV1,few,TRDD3,TGTGCTCTTGGCCCGCCTCCACCGGGGGATACGCATGGCGATAAACTCATCTTT,CALGPPPPGDTHGDKLIF
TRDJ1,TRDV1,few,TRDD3,TGTGCTCTTGGGGAATCTATTCCTACGACCCCATACTGGGGGATACGTTCCGATAAACTCATCTTT,CALGESIPTTPYWGIRSDKLIF
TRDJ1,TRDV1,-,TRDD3,TGTGCTCTTGGGAACATCCCTACGGGCATGGGGTATACTGGGGATTCTGAACTCATCTTT,CALGNIPTGMGYTGDSELIF
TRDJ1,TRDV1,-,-,TGTGCTCTTGGGGGGGCTCCTACCCCGCCGGGGGGGGACGACCCCACCGATAAACTCATCTTT,CALGGAPTPPGGDDPTDKLIF
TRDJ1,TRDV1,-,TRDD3,TGTGCTCTTGTGAAGTCGTTGGGGGACCATCTTTTGTACACCGATAAACTCATCTTT,CALVKSLGDHLLYTDKLIF
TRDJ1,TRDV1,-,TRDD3,TGTGCTCTTGGGGAACCTCCCTTCTGGGGGATAGGCGGTAAACTCATCTTT,CALGEPPFWGIGGKLIF
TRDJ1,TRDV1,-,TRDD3,TGTGCTCTTGTATCCTACCCTACGCCAAACTGGGGGGTACGCGTAGGGTACACCGATAAACTCATCTTT,CALVSYPTPNWGVRVGYTDKLIF
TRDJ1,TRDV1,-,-,TGTGCTCTTGGGGAACCTCCAGCCTTCCTGCCATACTGGGACCGATATTCGTACACCGATAAACTCATCTTT,CALGEPPAFLPYWDRYSYTDKLIF
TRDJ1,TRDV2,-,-,TGTGCCTGTGACTTTCCGGGGGTTGACACCGATAAACTCATCTTT,CACDFPGVDTDKLIF
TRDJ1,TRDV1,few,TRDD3,TGTGCTCTTGGGGAACCCGGACTGGGGGATAGATGCACCGATAAACTCATCTTT,CALGEPGLGDRCTDKLIF
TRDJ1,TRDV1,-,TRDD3,TGTGCTCTTGGGGAACCGCGTAATACTGGGGGGTATGAGTACACCGATAAACTCATCTTT,CALGEPRNTGGYEYTDKLIF
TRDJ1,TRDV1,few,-,TGTGCTCTTGGGGAACTAATCTACGGGAAACTCATCTTT,CALGELIYGKLIF
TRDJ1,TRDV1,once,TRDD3,TGTGCTCTTGGGAATCCACTTCCCTCTACTGGGGGATCCCACACCGATAAACTCATCTTT,CALGNPLPSTGGSHTDKLIF
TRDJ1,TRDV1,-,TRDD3,TGTGCTCTGGGGGATATAAAGGGAGGATACTCGGAACTCATCTTT,CALGDIKGGYSELIF
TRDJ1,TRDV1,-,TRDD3,TGTGCTCTTGGGGAACTAGGTCGAGGAGCACTGGGGGTCCGCTACACCGATAAACTCATCTTT,CALGELGRGALGVRYTDKLIF
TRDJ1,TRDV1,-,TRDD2,TGTGCTCTTGGGGAACTAGGATTCCTACCGGGTTGGGAGTACACCGATAAACTCATCTTT,CALGELGFLPGWEYTDKLIF
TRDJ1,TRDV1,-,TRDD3,TGTGCTCTTGGGGAACCCTTCTTCCTGGACGTACTGGGGGCTAAGACCGATAAACTCATCTTT,CALGEPFFLDVLGAKTDKLIF
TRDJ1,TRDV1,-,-,TGTGCTCTTGGGGGAGCGTTCCTGGCGCATAAACTCATCTTT,CALGGAFLAHKLIF
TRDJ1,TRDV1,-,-,TGTGCTCTTGGGGGGACTGGCCTTCTTCCCCGCGATAAACTCATCTTT,CALGGTGLLPRDKLIF
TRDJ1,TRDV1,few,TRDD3,TGTGCTCTTGGGGAACACCGTGCGCTCCGTGTACTGGGGGCTACGTACACCGATAAACTCATTTTT,CALGEHRALRVLGATYTDKLIF
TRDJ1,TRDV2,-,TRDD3,TGTGCCTGTGACACCGTAGATTCTACGAAGGTTTCTACTGGGGCCTCCCTCAAGTACACCGATAAACTCATCTTT,CACDTVDSTKVSTGASLKYTDKLIF
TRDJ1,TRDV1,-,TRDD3,TGTGCTCTTGGGGAACTATTTACCACATCCCACTGGGGGACGTACACCGATAAACTCATCTTT,CALGELFTTSHWGTYTDKLIF
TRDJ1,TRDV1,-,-,TGTGCTCTTGGGGAAGGGATGGGGGGCCTCCCCCTCCTGTACACCGATAAACTCATCTTT,CALGEGMGGLPLLYTDKLIF
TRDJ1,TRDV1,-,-,TGTGCTCTTGGGCCTCTGGGTCTACGGCTGGGGACGATGATGCTCATCTTT,CALGPLGLRLGTMMLIF
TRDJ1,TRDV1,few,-,TGTGCTCTTGGGGAACTACCCTTTGGGCACTCACGGGGGCTATCCATTACTTGGGATCACACCGATAAACTCATCTTT,CALGELPFGHSRGLSITWDHTDKLIF